A selection of T cell receptor beta chains follows, all from one sample in a study of T-cell reconstitution after alpha-beta-depleted transplantation in children. MiXCR, applied by TCRdb to the PCR reads, yields one record per CDR3 protein. The sample holds 60,000 to 85,000 distinct CDR3 sequences, around a sixth seen once. Here the sequenced sample was PBMCs, mostly from graft donor cells, taken 360 days after TCRalphabeta/CD19-depleted stem cell transplant. These TCRs come from a male patient under 10 years old who had a stem cell transplant for acute lymphoblastic leukemia, so the T cells may come from the graft donor. CDR3s include the opening cysteine and the closing phenylalanine or tryptophan. The D gene is left open where the match is weak. Where a row states a size, it is once, few, many or the class of an expanded clone; other rows omit it.

v_call: TRBV15
clone_size: .
d_call: TRBD2
cdr3_length: 18
j_call: TRBJ2-1
cdr3_aa: CATSKDGTSGILYNEQFF
cdr3_nt: TGTGCCACCAGCAAAGACGGGACTAGCGGGATATTGTACAATGAGCAGTTCTTC

v_call: TRBV7-9
clone_size: few
d_call: TRBD2
cdr3_length: 15
j_call: TRBJ2-7
cdr3_aa: CASSYPGLATYEQYF
cdr3_nt: TGTGCCAGCAGCTATCCGGGACTAGCGACCTACGAGCAGTACTTC

v_call: TRBV6-5
clone_size: many
d_call: .
cdr3_length: 13
j_call: TRBJ2-1
cdr3_aa: CASKGSVGNEQFF
cdr3_nt: TGTGCCAGCAAAGGTAGCGTGGGCAATGAGCAGTTCTTC

v_call: TRBV3-1
clone_size: few
d_call: .
cdr3_length: 13
j_call: TRBJ1-1
cdr3_aa: CASSFASGPEAFF
cdr3_nt: TGTGCCAGCAGCTTTGCATCAGGGCCTGAAGCTTTCTTT

v_call: TRBV12-3/TRBV12-4
clone_size: .
d_call: TRBD2
cdr3_length: 15
j_call: TRBJ2-2
cdr3_aa: CASRASGRRTGELFF
cdr3_nt: TGTGCCAGCAGAGCTAGCGGGAGACGTACCGGGGAGCTGTTTTTT

v_call: TRBV29-1
clone_size: few
d_call: TRBD2
cdr3_length: 14
j_call: TRBJ2-5
cdr3_aa: CSVELAGDGETQYF
cdr3_nt: TGCAGCGTTGAGCTAGCGGGAGACGGAGAGACCCAGTACTTC

v_call: TRBV27
clone_size: .
d_call: .
cdr3_length: 16
j_call: TRBJ2-3
cdr3_aa: CASSPRPTVRTDTQYF
cdr3_nt: TGTGCCAGCAGTCCTCGCCCGACAGTAAGGACAGATACGCAGTATTTT

v_call: TRBV10-2
clone_size: few
d_call: .
cdr3_length: 14
j_call: TRBJ2-4
cdr3_aa: CASSEFHSRDIQYF
cdr3_nt: TGCGCCAGCAGTGAGTTCCACAGTAGGGACATTCAGTACTTC

v_call: TRBV7-2
clone_size: .
d_call: .
cdr3_length: 12
j_call: TRBJ2-7
cdr3_aa: CASSLVAKEQYF
cdr3_nt: TGTGCCAGCAGCTTAGTCGCGAAGGAGCAGTACTTC

v_call: TRBV27
clone_size: .
d_call: TRBD1
cdr3_length: 14
j_call: TRBJ1-2
cdr3_aa: CASSSTDRGGRYTF
cdr3_nt: TGTGCCAGCAGTTCTACCGACAGGGGAGGTCGCTACACCTTC

v_call: TRBV15
clone_size: .
d_call: .
cdr3_length: 14
j_call: TRBJ2-1
cdr3_aa: CATSRGGIAGEQFF
cdr3_nt: TGTGCCACCAGCAGAGGCGGGATTGCGGGTGAGCAGTTCTTC

v_call: TRBV12-3/TRBV12-4
clone_size: many
d_call: .
cdr3_length: 13
j_call: TRBJ2-5
cdr3_aa: CASSSGVEETQYF
cdr3_nt: TGTGCCAGCAGTTCCGGGGTCGAAGAGACCCAGTACTTC

v_call: TRBV5-1
clone_size: .
d_call: .
cdr3_length: 14
j_call: TRBJ2-5
cdr3_aa: CASSPSLSIGTQYF
cdr3_nt: TGCGCCAGCAGCCCGAGCCTGAGCATCGGGACCCAGTACTTC

v_call: TRBV11-2
clone_size: many
d_call: .
cdr3_length: 14
j_call: TRBJ2-2
cdr3_aa: CASELAPNTGELFF
cdr3_nt: TGTGCCAGCGAGCTAGCTCCGAACACCGGGGAGCTGTTTTTT

v_call: TRBV27
clone_size: .
d_call: .
cdr3_length: 16
j_call: TRBJ2-1
cdr3_aa: CASSARPDSRYNEQFF
cdr3_nt: TGTGCCAGCAGTGCTCGACCGGACAGTCGTTACAATGAGCAGTTCTTC

v_call: TRBV20-1
clone_size: .
d_call: TRBD1
cdr3_length: 14
j_call: TRBJ1-1
cdr3_aa: CSASGTGLNTEAFF
cdr3_nt: TGCAGTGCCTCCGGGACAGGTTTGAACACTGAAGCTTTCTTT

v_call: TRBV6-1
clone_size: many
d_call: .
cdr3_length: 13
j_call: TRBJ2-2
cdr3_aa: CATTRGAVGELFF
cdr3_nt: TGTGCCACCACGAGGGGGGCTGTCGGGGAGCTGTTTTTT